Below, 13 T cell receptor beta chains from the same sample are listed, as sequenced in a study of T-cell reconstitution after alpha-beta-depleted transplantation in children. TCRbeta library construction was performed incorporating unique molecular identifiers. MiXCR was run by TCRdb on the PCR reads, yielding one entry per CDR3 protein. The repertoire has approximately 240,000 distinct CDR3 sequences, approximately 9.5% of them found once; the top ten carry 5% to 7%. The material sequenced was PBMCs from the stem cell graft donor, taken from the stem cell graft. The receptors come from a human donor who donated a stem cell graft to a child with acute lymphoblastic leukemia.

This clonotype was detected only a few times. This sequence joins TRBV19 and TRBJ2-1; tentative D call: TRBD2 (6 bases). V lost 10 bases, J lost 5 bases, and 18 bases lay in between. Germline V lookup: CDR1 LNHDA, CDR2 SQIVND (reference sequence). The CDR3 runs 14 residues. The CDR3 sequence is CATYRGRGNNEQFF. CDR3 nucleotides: TGTGCCACCTATCGCGGGCGGGGAAACAATGAGCAGTTCTTC. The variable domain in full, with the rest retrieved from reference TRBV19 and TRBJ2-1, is DGGITQSPKYLFRKEGQNVTLSCEQNLNHDAMYWYRQDPGQGLRLIYYSQIVNDFQKGDIAEGYSVSREKKESFPLTVTSAQKNPTAFYLCATYRGRGNNEQFFGPGTRLTVL.

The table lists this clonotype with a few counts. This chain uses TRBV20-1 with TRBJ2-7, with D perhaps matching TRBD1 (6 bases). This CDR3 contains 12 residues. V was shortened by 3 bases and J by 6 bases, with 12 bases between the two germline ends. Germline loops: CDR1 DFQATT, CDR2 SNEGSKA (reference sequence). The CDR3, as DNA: TGCAGTGCTAGCGATATAGGGGGCGAGCAGTACTTC. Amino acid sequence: CSASDIGGEQYF.

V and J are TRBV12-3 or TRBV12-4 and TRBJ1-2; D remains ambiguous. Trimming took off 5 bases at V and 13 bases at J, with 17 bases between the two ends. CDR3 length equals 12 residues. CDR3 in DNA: TGTGCCAGCAGTCCGCGACCGAGTCGCTTCACCTTC. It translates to CASSPRPSRFTF.

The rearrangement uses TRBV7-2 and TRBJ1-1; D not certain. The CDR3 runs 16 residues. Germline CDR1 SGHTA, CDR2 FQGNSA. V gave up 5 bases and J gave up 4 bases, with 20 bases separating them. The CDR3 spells CASSLTRWGSGTEAFF. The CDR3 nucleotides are TGTGCCAGCAGCCTCACCCGGTGGGGTAGTGGCACTGAAGCTTTCTTT.

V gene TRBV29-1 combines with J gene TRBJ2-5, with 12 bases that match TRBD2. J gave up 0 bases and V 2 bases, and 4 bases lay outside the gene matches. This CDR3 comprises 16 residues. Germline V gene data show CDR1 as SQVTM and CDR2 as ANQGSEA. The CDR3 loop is CSVETSGGSYQETQYF. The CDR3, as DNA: TGCAGCGTTGAAACTAGCGGGGGGTCGTACCAAGAGACCCAGTACTTC.

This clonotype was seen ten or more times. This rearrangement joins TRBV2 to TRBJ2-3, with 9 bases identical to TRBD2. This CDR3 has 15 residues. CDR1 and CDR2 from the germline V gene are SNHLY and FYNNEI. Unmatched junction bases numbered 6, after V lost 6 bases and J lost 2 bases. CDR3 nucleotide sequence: TGTGCCAGCAGGGAGACTAGCGGATACACAGATACGCAGTATTTT. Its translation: CASRETSGYTDTQYF.

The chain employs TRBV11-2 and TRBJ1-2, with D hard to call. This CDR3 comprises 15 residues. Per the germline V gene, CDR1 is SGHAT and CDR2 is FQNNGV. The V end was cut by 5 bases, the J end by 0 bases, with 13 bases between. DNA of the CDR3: TGTGCCAGCAGCCCCACGGGCAGCCCTAACTATGGCTACACCTTC. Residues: CASSPTGSPNYGYTF.

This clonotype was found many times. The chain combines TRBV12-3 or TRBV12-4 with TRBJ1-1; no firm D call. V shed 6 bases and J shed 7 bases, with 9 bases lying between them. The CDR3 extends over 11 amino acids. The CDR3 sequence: CASSRVGEAFF. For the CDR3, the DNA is TGTGCCAGCAGCCGGGTGGGTGAAGCTTTCTTT.

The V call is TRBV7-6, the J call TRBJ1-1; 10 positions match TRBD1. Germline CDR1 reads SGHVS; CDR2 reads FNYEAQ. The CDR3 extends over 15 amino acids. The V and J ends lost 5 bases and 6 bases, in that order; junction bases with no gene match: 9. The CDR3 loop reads CASSATGQGSAEAFF. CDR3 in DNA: TGTGCCAGCAGCGCTACGGGACAGGGGTCCGCTGAAGCTTTCTTT.

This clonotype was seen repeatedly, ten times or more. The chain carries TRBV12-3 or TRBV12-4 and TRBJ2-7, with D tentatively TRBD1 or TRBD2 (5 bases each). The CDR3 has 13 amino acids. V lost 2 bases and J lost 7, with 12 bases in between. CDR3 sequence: CASSLLRDGEQYF. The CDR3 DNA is TGTGCCAGCAGTTTATTACGGGACGGAGAGCAGTACTTC.

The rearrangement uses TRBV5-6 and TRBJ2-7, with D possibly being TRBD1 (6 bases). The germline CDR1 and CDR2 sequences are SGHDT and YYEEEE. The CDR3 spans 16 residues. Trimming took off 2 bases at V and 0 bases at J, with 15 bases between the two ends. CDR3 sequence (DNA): TGTGCCAGCAGCTTCGGACAGTCCAATCCCTCCTACGAGCAGTACTTC. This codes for CASSFGQSNPSYEQYF.

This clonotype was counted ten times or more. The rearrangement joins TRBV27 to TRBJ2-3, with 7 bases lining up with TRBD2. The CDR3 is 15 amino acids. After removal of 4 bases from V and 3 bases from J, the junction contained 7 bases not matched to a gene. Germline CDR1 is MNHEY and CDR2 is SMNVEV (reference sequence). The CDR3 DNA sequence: TGTGCCAGCAGTTCTCGCGGGGGATGGACAGATACGCAGTATTTT. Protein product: CASSSRGGWTDTQYF.

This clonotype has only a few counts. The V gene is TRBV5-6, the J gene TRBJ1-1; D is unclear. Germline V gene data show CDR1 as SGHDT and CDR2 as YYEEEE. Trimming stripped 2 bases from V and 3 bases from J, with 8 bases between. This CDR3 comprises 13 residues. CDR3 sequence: CASSFTEDTEAFF. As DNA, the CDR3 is TGTGCCAGCAGCTTTACAGAAGACACTGAAGCTTTCTTT.